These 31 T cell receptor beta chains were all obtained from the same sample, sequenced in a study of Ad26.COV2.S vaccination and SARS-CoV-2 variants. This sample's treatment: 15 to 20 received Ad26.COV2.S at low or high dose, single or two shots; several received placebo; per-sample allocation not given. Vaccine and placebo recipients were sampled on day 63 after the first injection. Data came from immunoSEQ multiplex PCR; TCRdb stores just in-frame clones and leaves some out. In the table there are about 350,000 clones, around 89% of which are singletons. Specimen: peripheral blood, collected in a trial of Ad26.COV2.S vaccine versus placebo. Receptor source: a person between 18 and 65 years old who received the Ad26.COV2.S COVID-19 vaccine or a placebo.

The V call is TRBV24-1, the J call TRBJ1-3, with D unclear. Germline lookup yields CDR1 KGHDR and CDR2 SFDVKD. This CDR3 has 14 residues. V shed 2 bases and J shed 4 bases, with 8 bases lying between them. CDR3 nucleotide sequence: TGTGCCACCAGTGATTCGCGCCTCGGAAACACCATATATTTT. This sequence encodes CATSDSRLGNTIYF.

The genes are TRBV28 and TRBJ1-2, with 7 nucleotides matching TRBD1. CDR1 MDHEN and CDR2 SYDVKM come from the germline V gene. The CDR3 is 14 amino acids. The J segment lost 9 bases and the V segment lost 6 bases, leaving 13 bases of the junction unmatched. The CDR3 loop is CASSPRQGGNSYTF. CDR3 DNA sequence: TGTGCCAGCAGCCCCCGACAGGGAGGGAATAGCTACACCTTC.

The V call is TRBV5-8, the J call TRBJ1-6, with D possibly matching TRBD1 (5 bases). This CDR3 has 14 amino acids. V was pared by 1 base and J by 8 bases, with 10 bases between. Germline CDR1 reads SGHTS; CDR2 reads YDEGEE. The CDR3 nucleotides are TGTGCCAGCAGCTTGCGGGGCCTCTATTCACCCCTCCACTTT. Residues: CASSLRGLYSPLHF. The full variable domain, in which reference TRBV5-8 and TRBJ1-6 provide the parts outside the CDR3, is EAGVTQSPTHLIKTRGQQATLRCSPISGHTSVYWYQQALGLGLQFLLWYDEGEERNRGNFPPRFSGRQFPNYSSELNVNALELEDSALYLCASSLRGLYSPLHFGNGTRLTVT.

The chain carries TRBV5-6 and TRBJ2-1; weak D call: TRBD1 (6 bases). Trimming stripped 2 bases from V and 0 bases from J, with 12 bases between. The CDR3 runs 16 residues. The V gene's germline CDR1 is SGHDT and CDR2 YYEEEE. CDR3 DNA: TGTGCCAGCAGCTTAGGACAGTTCAGCTCCTACAATGAGCAGTTCTTC. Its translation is CASSLGQFSSYNEQFF.

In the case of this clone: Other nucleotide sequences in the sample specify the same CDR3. In nucleotides, the CDR3 is TGTGCCAGCAGCCTGGAACCAAACACCGGGGAGCTGTTTTTT. Protein product: CASSLEPNTGELFF. The chain recombines TRBV5-4 with TRBJ2-2; D unresolved. V was cut by 4 bases and J by 2 bases, with 9 bases left in between. In germline, CDR1 is SGHNT, CDR2 YYREEE (reference sequence). The CDR3 length is 14 residues.

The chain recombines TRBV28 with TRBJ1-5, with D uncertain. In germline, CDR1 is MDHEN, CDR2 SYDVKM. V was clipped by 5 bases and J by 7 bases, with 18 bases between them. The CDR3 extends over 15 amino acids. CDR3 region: CASSPPGLTGQPQHF. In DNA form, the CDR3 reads TGTGCCAGCAGTCCCCCGGGGTTAACGGGGCAGCCCCAGCATTTT.

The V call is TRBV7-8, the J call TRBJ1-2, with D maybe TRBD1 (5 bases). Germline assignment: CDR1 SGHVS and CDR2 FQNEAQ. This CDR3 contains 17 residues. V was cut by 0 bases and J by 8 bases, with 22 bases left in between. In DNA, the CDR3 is TGTGCCAGCAGCTTAGCAGGAGGGGACGGGATTGAGTCAGGCTACACCTTC. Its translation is CASSLAGGDGIESGYTF.

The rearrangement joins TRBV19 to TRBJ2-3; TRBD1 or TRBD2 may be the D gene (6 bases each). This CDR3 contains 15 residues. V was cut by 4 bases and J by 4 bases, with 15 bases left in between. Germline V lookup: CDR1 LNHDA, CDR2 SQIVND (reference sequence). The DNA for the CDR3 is TGTGCCAGTAGTAGGTGGGGGGCTTCCGCAGATACGCAGTATTTT. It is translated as CASSRWGASADTQYF.

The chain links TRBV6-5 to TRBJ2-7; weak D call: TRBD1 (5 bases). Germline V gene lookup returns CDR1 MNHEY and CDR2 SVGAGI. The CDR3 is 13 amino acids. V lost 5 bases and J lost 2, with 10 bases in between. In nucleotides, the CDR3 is TGTGCCAGCAGTACCCCGACAGCCTACGAGCAGTACTTC. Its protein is CASSTPTAYEQYF.

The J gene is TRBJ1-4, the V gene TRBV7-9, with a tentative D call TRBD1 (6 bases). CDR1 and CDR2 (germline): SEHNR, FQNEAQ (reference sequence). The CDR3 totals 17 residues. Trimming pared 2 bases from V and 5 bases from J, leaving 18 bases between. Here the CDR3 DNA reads TGTGCCAGCAGCTTATCCCTATACAGGGACGAAAATGAAAAACTGTTTTTT. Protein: CASSLSLYRDENEKLFF.

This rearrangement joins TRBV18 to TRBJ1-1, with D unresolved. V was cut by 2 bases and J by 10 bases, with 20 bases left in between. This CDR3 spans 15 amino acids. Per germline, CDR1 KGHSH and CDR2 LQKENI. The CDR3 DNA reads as TGTGCCAGCTCACCAACGAAGGAAGGAGCTGCCGTAGCTTTCTTT. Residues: CASSPTKEGAAVAFF. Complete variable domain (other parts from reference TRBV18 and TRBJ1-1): NAGVMQNPRHLVRRRGQEARLRCSPMKGHSHVYWYRQLPEEGLKFMVYLQKENIIDESGMPKERFSAEFPKEGPSILRIQQVVRGDSAAYFCASSPTKEGAAVAFFGQGTRLTVV.

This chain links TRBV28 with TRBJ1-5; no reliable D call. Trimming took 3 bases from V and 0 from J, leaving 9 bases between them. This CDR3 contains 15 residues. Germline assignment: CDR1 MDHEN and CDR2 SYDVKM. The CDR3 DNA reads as TGTGCCAGCAGTTTCGGGAGTCTTAGCAATCAGCCCCAGCATTTT. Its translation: CASSFGSLSNQPQHF.

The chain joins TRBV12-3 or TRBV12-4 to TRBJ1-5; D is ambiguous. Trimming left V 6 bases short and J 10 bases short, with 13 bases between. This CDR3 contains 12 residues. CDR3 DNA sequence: TGTGCCAGCAGCCCCCAAGTAGGTCCCCAGCATTTT. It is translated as CASSPQVGPQHF.

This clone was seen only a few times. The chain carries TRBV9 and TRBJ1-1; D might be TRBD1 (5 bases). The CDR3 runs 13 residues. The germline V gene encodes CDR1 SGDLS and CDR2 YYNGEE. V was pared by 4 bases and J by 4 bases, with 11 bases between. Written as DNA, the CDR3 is TGTGCCAGCAGCCAAGTGGGGGGCACTGAAGCTTTCTTT. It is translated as CASSQVGGTEAFF.

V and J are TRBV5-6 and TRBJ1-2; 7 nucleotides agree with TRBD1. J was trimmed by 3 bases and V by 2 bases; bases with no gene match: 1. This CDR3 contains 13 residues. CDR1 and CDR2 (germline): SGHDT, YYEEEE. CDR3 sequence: CASSFDRDYGYTF. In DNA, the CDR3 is TGTGCCAGCAGCTTTGACAGGGACTATGGCTACACCTTC. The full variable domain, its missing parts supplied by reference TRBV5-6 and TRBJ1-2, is DAGVTQSPTHLIKTRGQQVTLRCSPKSGHDTVSWYQQALGQGPQFIFQYYEEEERQRGNFPDRFSGHQFPNYSSELNVNALLLGDSALYLCASSFDRDYGYTFGSGTRLTVV.

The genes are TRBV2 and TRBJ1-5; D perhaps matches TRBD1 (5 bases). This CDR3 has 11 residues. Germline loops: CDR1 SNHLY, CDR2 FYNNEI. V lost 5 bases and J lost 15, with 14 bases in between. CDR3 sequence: CASSSSRDLHF. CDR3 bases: TGTGCCAGCAGTTCGAGCCGGGACTTGCATTTT.

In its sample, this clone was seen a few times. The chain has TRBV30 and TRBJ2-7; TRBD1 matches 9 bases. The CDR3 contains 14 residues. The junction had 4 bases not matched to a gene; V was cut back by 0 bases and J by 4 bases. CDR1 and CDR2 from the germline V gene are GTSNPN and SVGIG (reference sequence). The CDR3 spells CAWSVGTGTYEQYF. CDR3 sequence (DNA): TGTGCCTGGAGTGTTGGGACAGGGACATACGAGCAGTACTTC.

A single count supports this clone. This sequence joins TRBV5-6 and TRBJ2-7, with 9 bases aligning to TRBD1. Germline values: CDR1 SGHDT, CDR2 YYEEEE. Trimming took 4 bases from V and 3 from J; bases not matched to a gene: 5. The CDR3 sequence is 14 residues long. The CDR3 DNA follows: TGTGCCAGCAGCAAGACAGGGGGAGGCTACGAGCAGTACTTC. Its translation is CASSKTGGGYEQYF.

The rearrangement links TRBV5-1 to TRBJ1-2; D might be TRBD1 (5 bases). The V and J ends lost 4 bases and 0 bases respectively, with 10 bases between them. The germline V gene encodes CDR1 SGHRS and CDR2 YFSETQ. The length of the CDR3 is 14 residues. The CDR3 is CASSRDGTNYGYTF. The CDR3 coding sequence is TGCGCCAGCAGCCGGGACGGGACTAACTATGGCTACACCTTC.

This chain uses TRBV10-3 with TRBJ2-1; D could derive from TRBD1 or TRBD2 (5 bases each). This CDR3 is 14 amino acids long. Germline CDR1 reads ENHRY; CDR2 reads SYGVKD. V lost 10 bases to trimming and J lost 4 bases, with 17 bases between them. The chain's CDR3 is CASHRDGSYNEQFF. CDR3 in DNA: TGTGCCAGTCACCGGGACGGATCGTACAATGAGCAGTTCTTC.

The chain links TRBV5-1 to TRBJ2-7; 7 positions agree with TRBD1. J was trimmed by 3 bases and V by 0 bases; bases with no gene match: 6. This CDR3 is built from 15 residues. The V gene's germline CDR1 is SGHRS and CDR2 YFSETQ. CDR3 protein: CASSLGGGEGYEQYF. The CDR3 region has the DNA TGCGCCAGCAGCTTGGGAGGGGGCGAAGGCTACGAGCAGTACTTC.

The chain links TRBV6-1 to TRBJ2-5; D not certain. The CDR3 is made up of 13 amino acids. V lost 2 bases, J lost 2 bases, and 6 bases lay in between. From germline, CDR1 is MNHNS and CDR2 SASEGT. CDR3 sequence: CASSEIRQETQYF. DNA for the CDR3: TGTGCCAGCAGTGAAATTCGGCAAGAGACCCAGTACTTC.

CDR3 residues: CASSVAPSKTEAFF. The CDR3 coding sequence is TGTGCCAGCAGCGTAGCGCCTTCGAAGACTGAAGCTTTCTTT. The rearrangement links TRBV9 to TRBJ1-1; D gene unclear. The germline V gene has CDR1 SGDLS and CDR2 YYNGEE. The germline V and J ends were trimmed by 0 bases and 5 bases, with 11 bases remaining between them. The CDR3 consists of 14 residues. The variable domain in full, completed from reference TRBV9 and TRBJ1-1, reads DSGVTQTPKHLITATGQRVTLRCSPRSGDLSVYWYQQSLDQGLQFLIQYYNGEERAKGNILERFSAQQFPDLHSELNLSSLELGDSALYFCASSVAPSKTEAFFGQGTRLTVV.

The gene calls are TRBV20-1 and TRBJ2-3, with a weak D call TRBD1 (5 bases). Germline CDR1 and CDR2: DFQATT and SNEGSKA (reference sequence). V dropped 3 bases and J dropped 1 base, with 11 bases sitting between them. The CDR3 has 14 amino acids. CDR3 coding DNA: TGCAGTGCTAGTAGGGGTTCTGGCACAGATACGCAGTATTTT. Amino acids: CSASRGSGTDTQYF.

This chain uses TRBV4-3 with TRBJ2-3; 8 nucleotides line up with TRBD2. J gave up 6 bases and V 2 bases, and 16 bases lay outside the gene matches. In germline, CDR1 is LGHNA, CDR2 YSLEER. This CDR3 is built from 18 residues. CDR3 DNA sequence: TGCGCCAGCAGCCAAACGTGGGCGGGGGGCCACAAGGGGGATACGCAGTATTTT. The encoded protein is CASSQTWAGGHKGDTQYF.

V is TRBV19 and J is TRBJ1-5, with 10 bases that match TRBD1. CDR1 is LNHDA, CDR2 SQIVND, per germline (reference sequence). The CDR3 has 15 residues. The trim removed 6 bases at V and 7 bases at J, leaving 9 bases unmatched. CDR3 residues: CASSGQGVWGQPQHF. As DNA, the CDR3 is TGTGCCAGTAGCGGACAGGGGGTTTGGGGACAGCCCCAGCATTTT.

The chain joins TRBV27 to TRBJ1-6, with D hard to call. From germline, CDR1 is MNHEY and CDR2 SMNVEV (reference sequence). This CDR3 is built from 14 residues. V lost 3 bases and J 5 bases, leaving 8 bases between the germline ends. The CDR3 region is CASSLRQDNSPLHF. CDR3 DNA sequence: TGTGCCAGCAGTTTGAGGCAGGATAATTCACCCCTCCACTTT.

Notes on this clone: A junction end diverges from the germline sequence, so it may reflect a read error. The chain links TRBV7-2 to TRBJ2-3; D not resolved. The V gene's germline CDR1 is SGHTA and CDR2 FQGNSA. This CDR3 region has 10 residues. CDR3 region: CASGLKTQYF. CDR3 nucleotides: TGTGCCAGCGGCTTGAAAACGCAGTATTTT.

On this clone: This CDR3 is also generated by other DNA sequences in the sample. The DNA for the CDR3 is TGTGCCAGCAGCTTAGACAGTTCCTACGAGCAGTACTTC. It specifies CASSLDSSYEQYF. The chain couples TRBV13 to TRBJ2-7; D is unclear. CDR1 is PRHDT and CDR2 is FYEKMQ in the germline V gene (reference sequence). This CDR3 region has 13 residues. V was clipped by 1 base and J by 1 base, with 5 bases between them.

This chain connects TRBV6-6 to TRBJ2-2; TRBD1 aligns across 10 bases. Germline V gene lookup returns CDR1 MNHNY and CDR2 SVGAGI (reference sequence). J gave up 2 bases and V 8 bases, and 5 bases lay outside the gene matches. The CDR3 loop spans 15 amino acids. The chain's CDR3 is CASGDRGPNTGELFF. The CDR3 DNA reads TGTGCCAGCGGCGACAGGGGGCCTAACACCGGGGAGCTGTTTTTT.

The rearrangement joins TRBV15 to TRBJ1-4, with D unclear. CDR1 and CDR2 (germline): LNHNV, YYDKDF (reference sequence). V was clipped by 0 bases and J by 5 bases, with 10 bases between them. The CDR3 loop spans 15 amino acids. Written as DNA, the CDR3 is TGTGCCACCAGCAGAGATATTAACCTAAATGAAAAACTGTTTTTT. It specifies CATSRDINLNEKLFF.